This TCR beta chain was recorded in a study of cytomegalovirus exposure and HLA in healthy donors. The V gene's germline CDR1 is SGHVS and CDR2 FQNEAQ. The CDR3 contains 14 residues. Trimming removed 1 base at V and 6 bases at J, with 9 bases between. General observations from the study: Previous analysis showed most TCR beta V segments were productive about 87% or about 30% of the time. TRBV6-2, TRBV6-3 and other indistinguishable V segments were excluded.

PCR involved 60 Vbeta and 13 Jbeta primers. The repertoire was sequenced with immunoSEQ multiplex PCR; TCRdb's copy has only in-frame clones and lacks some. The repertoire holds some 87,000 clones, with about two thirds as singletons. There are a few counts of this clone. Its antigen remains unidentified. This chain links TRBV7-8 with TRBJ2-2; tentative D call: TRBD2 (6 bases). The clonotype originates from a woman aged 45-65 years in good health and CMV-seropositive. The specimen sequenced was PBMCs. CDR3 residues: CASSLVEGAGELFF. CDR3 DNA: TGTGCCAGCAGCTTAGTGGAGGGTGCCGGGGAGCTGTTTTTT.